This T cell receptor beta chain was found in a study of cytomegalovirus exposure and HLA in healthy donors. The CDR3 is 15 residues long. The V gene end was trimmed by 4 bases and the J gene end by 7 bases; junction bases not matched to a gene: 6. Germline V CDR1 and CDR2: LGHNA, YNFKEQ. The PCR was carried out with 60 Vbeta primers and 13 Jbeta primers. Generated by immunoSEQ multiplex PCR, the TCRdb table keeps only in-frame clones and is missing some. The repertoire consists of about 160,000 clones, with around 90% occurring once and the leading ten covering about 0.9%. This rearrangement joins TRBV4-2 to TRBJ2-1, with 11 bases matching TRBD1. The material sequenced was PBMCs. This clonotype originated in a woman in her twenties or thirties in good health and CMV-seronegative. CDR3 protein: CASSPGQGEENEQFF. The CDR3 DNA is TGTGCCAGCAGCCCGGGACAGGGGGAGGAGAATGAGCAGTTCTTC.